The present entry profiles one T cell receptor (beta chain) with its context. The antigen is undetermined. The CDR3 totals 12 residues. The V and J ends lost 2 bases and 7 bases respectively, with 12 bases between them. Germline values: CDR1 SQVTM, CDR2 ANQGSEA. This entry comes from a study of shared clonotypes between healthy human individuals. Study-wide points: Sequencing depth was a factor that was expected to affect clonotype sharing among donors. Limited genetic and exposure-history diversity came from having few donors.

Genomic DNA from each subset was divided evenly over several immunoSEQ plates. DNA from unsorted PBMC was sequenced on ten immunoSEQ deep assay plates. The data were produced by immunoSEQ multiplex PCR, yet TCRdb's version contains in-frame clones alone and is incomplete. There are about 490,000 clones in the sample; 76% occur only once, and 13% lies in the top ten. V gene TRBV29-1 combines with J gene TRBJ2-7, with D uncertain. The sequence derives from a woman aged 40 to 55 in good health. Some clones in this sample may be carry-over from other donors' samples. Sequences were obtained from PBMCs. The CDR3 loop is CSVESGLGEQYF. CDR3 coding DNA: TGCAGCGTTGAATCTGGGTTGGGGGAGCAGTACTTC.